These T cell receptor beta chains were read from a single sample in a study of tumor T cells in aggressive B-cell lymphoma. Profiling relied on immunoSEQ multiplex PCR, and the TCRdb table lists in-frame clones only, not all of them. The repertoire includes some 7,900 clones, approximately 82% of them detected once, and about 4.8% sits in the top ten. The sequencing input was tumor tissue. The source is an adult with diffuse large B cell lymphoma. Both conserved end residues are part of each CDR3. A D gene is named only where the DNA matches it firmly. Clone sizes are given selectively: once, few, many, or a class where the clone is expanded.

D: -; V: TRBV5-4; size: -; J: TRBJ2-3; CDR3: CASSPPGVALDTQYF; DNA: TGTGCCAGCAGCCCACCCGGGGTAGCGTTAGATACGCAGTATTTT
D: -; V: TRBV5-6; size: -; J: TRBJ2-3; CDR3: CASSSSPTGDTQYF; DNA: TGTGCCAGCAGCTCCTCCCCCACAGGGGATACGCAGTATTTT
D: -; V: TRBV28; size: -; J: TRBJ1-2; CDR3: CASSTNDRPTGYTF; DNA: TGTGCCAGCAGCACCAACGACAGGCCCACGGGCTACACCTTC
D: -; V: TRBV2; size: -; J: TRBJ2-2; CDR3: CASSKGQAGPGELFF; DNA: TGTGCCAGCAGCAAGGGGCAGGCTGGACCCGGGGAGCTGTTTTTT
D: TRBD2; V: TRBV7-9; size: -; J: TRBJ2-1; CDR3: CASSFSGRALDEQFF; DNA: TGTGCCAGCAGCTTTAGCGGGAGGGCCCTAGATGAGCAGTTCTTC
D: TRBD2; V: TRBV27; size: -; J: TRBJ2-5; CDR3: CASNTMVAGGPETQYF; DNA: TGTGCCAGCAATACGATGGTAGCGGGAGGGCCAGAGACCCAGTACTTC
D: TRBD1; V: TRBV30; size: -; J: TRBJ1-5; CDR3: CAWSRTGTDQPQHF; DNA: TGTGCCTGGAGTAGGACAGGGACAGATCAGCCCCAGCATTTT
D: -; V: TRBV6-1; size: -; J: TRBJ1-2; CDR3: CASSDNRNYGYTF; DNA: TGTGCCAGCAGTGACAATCGGAACTATGGCTACACCTTC
D: -; V: TRBV6-4; size: -; J: TRBJ2-1; CDR3: CASGNRDEQFF; DNA: TGTGCCAGCGGAAACAGGGATGAGCAGTTCTTC
D: -; V: TRBV30; size: -; J: TRBJ1-5; CDR3: CAWSGAGNQPQHF; DNA: TGTGCCTGGAGTGGGGCAGGCAATCAGCCCCAGCATTTT
D: -; V: TRBV15; size: once; J: TRBJ2-7; CDR3: CTTSRDPGSPRAAEQYF; DNA: TGTACCACCAGCAGAGATCCCGGGTCGCCGCGGGCCGCCGAGCAGTACTTC
D: -; V: TRBV20-1; size: few; J: TRBJ1-4; CDR3: CSAPINEKLFF; DNA: TGCAGTGCCCCAATTAATGAAAAACTGTTTTTT
D: TRBD2; V: TRBV9; size: -; J: TRBJ2-7; CDR3: CASSAVSGSSYEQYF; DNA: TGTGCCAGCAGCGCCGTTAGCGGGAGCTCCTACGAGCAGTACTTC
D: TRBD2; V: TRBV5-4; size: few; J: TRBJ2-5; CDR3: CASSLERDSWFGETQYF; DNA: TGTGCCAGCAGCTTAGAGCGGGACTCCTGGTTTGGAGAGACCCAGTACTTC
D: -; V: TRBV19; size: -; J: TRBJ2-2; CDR3: CASKILSGELFF; DNA: TGTGCCAGTAAAATCCTTTCCGGGGAGCTGTTTTTT
D: -; V: TRBV6-5; size: -; J: TRBJ2-5; CDR3: CASSYSSPGRETQYF; DNA: TGTGCCAGCAGTTACTCGAGTCCAGGGCGCGAGACCCAGTACTTC
D: TRBD1; V: TRBV11-2; size: -; J: TRBJ2-2; CDR3: CASSSGQGAGELFF; DNA: TGTGCCAGCAGCTCTGGACAGGGGGCGGGGGAGCTGTTTTTT
D: -; V: TRBV18; size: -; J: TRBJ2-5; CDR3: CASSPLEGETQYF; DNA: TGTGCCAGCTCACCATTGGAGGGGGAGACCCAGTACTTC
D: -; V: TRBV5-4; size: -; J: TRBJ2-3; CDR3: CASSLELPADTQYF; DNA: TGTGCCAGCAGCTTGGAACTCCCCGCAGATACGCAGTATTTT
D: -; V: TRBV18; size: -; J: TRBJ1-2; CDR3: CASSPQGRGRDIF; DNA: TGTGCCAGCTCACCTCAGGGCCGAGGGAGGGACATCTTC
D: -; V: TRBV7-8; size: -; J: TRBJ2-7; CDR3: CASSPVLRGSYEQYF; DNA: TGTGCCAGCAGCCCGGTCCTACGGGGCTCCTACGAGCAGTACTTC
D: TRBD1; V: TRBV15; size: -; J: TRBJ1-2; CDR3: CATSREGSGGYGYTF; DNA: TGTGCCACCAGCAGAGAAGGATCAGGGGGGTATGGCTACACCTTC
D: -; V: TRBV29-1; size: -; J: TRBJ1-1; CDR3: CSVDRTEMNTEAFF; DNA: TGCAGCGTTGACCGGACAGAAATGAACACTGAAGCTTTCTTT
D: -; V: TRBV7-6; size: few; J: TRBJ1-5; CDR3: CASSLGSGTNQPQHF; DNA: TGTGCCAGCAGCTTAGGGTCAGGGACAAATCAGCCCCAGCATTTT
D: TRBD2; V: TRBV5-4; size: -; J: TRBJ2-5; CDR3: CASSLYGTTQETQYF; DNA: TGTGCCAGCAGCTTGTATGGGACTACGCAAGAGACCCAGTACTTC
D: TRBD2; V: TRBV29-1; size: -; J: TRBJ2-7; CDR3: CSISGGSYEQYF; DNA: TGCAGCATAAGCGGGGGGAGTTACGAGCAGTACTTC